The 30 T cell receptor beta chains below come from one sample, sequenced in a study of shared clonotypes between healthy human individuals. Clones were read by immunoSEQ multiplex PCR, and TCRdb kept only the in-frame ones, dropping some. The sample gives 1.6 million or so clones, around 97% of which show up once; approximately 1% is in the top ten. Sequencing was performed on naive CD4+ T cells sorted from blood. Noted subset: CD45RA+ positively selected. These receptors all come from a man younger than 40 in good health.

V and J are TRBV5-5 and TRBJ1-4; a weak D match, TRBD1 (5 bases). CDR1 SGHKS and CDR2 YYEKEE come from the germline V gene (reference sequence). The CDR3 length is 14 residues. Between the trimmed V and J ends, which lost 1 base and 4 bases, there was a span of 8 bases. In DNA form, the CDR3 reads TGTGCCAGCAGCTTGAGGGGAGGTAATGAAAAACTGTTTTTT. Encoded protein: CASSLRGGNEKLFF.

This chain joins TRBV7-9 and TRBJ1-4; D may be TRBD1 (5 bases). This CDR3 has 14 amino acids. CDR1 and CDR2 (germline): SEHNR, FQNEAQ (reference sequence). V shed 1 base and J shed 8 bases, with 11 bases lying between them. This CDR3 reads CASSLERGREKLFF. The CDR3 nucleotides are TGTGCCAGCAGCTTAGAAAGGGGAAGAGAAAAACTGTTTTTT.

The V call is TRBV6-1, the J call TRBJ1-4; tentative D call: TRBD1 (5 bases). The germline V gene has CDR1 MNHNS and CDR2 SASEGT. Trimming took 2 bases from V and 14 from J, leaving 9 bases between them. This CDR3 spans 11 amino acids. CDR3 sequence reads: CASSEKDSLFF. DNA for the CDR3: TGTGCCAGCAGTGAAAAAGACAGCCTGTTTTTT.

The V call is TRBV2, the J call TRBJ2-1; D perhaps matches TRBD2 (5 bases). Looked up from germline, CDR1 is SNHLY and CDR2 is FYNNEI. The CDR3 runs to 13 residues. V lost 6 bases and J 6 bases, leaving 12 bases between the germline ends. The CDR3 sequence: CASRAPTINEQFF. The CDR3 nucleotides are TGTGCCAGCAGAGCCCCGACTATCAATGAGCAGTTCTTC.

The chain carries TRBV2 and TRBJ2-7; either TRBD1 or TRBD2 may fit D (5 bases each). Between the trimmed V and J ends, which lost 6 bases and 7 bases, there was a span of 19 bases. Looked up from germline, CDR1 is SNHLY and CDR2 is FYNNEI. This CDR3 contains 14 residues. CDR3 sequence: CASSGEGQGVEQYF. The DNA of the CDR3 is TGTGCCAGCAGCGGTGAGGGCCAAGGGGTTGAGCAGTACTTC.

The V call is TRBV18, the J call TRBJ1-3; D is undetermined. In germline, CDR1 is KGHSH, CDR2 LQKENI. Trimming cost V 1 base and J 0 bases, with 10 bases left between them. This CDR3 comprises 16 residues. This chain's CDR3 is CASSPHPGLSGNTIYF. The CDR3 DNA reads as TGTGCCAGCTCACCACACCCGGGTCTCTCTGGAAACACCATATATTTT.

The rearrangement joins TRBV5-4 to TRBJ2-5, with D possibly being TRBD1 (5 bases). Per the germline V gene, CDR1 is SGHNT and CDR2 is YYREEE (reference sequence). The CDR3 extends over 16 amino acids. The V gene lost 3 bases and the J gene lost 0 bases, with 15 bases spanning the gap. CDR3 region: CASSSTTNRNQETQYF. DNA of the CDR3: TGTGCCAGCAGCTCGACGACAAACAGGAACCAAGAGACCCAGTACTTC.

The genes are TRBV28 and TRBJ1-4; the match to TRBD1 covers 9 bases. V lost 6 bases to trimming and J lost 5 bases; unmatched junction nucleotides: 4. Germline CDR1 MDHEN, CDR2 SYDVKM. The CDR3 is made up of 14 amino acids. CDR3 protein: CASSRDRGNEKLFF. CDR3 nucleotide sequence: TGTGCCAGCAGCCGCGACAGGGGGAATGAAAAACTGTTTTTT.

The chain uses TRBV12-5 and TRBJ2-3; no firm D call. Trimming took 6 bases from V and 0 from J, leaving 4 bases between them. The CDR3 consists of 12 residues. Germline V gene lookup returns CDR1 LGHNT and CDR2 FRNRAP. The CDR3 nucleotides are TGTGCTAGTGGGCATAGCACAGATACGCAGTATTTT. This encodes CASGHSTDTQYF.

The chain links TRBV11-2 to TRBJ1-3, with D possibly being TRBD1 (5 bases). Deletions cut 5 bases from V and 1 base from J, with 15 bases between. The CDR3 is made up of 16 amino acids. The germline gives CDR1 SGHAT, CDR2 FQNNGV. The CDR3 DNA is TGTGCCAGCAGCGATATCCCGACAGAGTCTGGAAACACCATATATTTT. Translated: CASSDIPTESGNTIYF.

The rearrangement links TRBV19 to TRBJ2-3; 8 bases match TRBD2. The germline gives CDR1 LNHDA, CDR2 SQIVND (reference sequence). J was trimmed by 0 bases and V by 6 bases; bases with no gene match: 5. There are 15 residues in the CDR3. CDR3 loop: CASRGTRHSTDTQYF. In DNA, the CDR3 is TGTGCCAGTAGAGGGACTAGACATAGCACAGATACGCAGTATTTT. The entire variable domain, with the rest obtained from reference TRBV19 and TRBJ2-3, is as follows: DGGITQSPKYLFRKEGQNVTLSCEQNLNHDAMYWYRQDPGQGLRLIYYSQIVNDFQKGDIAEGYSVSREKKESFPLTVTSAQKNPTAFYLCASRGTRHSTDTQYFGPGTRLTVL.

The chain joins TRBV14 to TRBJ1-4, with unresolved D. Deletions cut 4 bases from V and 2 bases from J, with 8 bases between. This CDR3 region has 14 residues. CDR1 and CDR2 from the germline V gene are SGHDN and FVKESK. Here the CDR3 reads CASSPRRTNEKLFF. Written as DNA, the CDR3 is TGTGCCAGCAGCCCTCGCAGGACTAATGAAAAACTGTTTTTT. The complete variable domain, with remaining parts taken from reference TRBV14 and TRBJ1-4, reads EAGVTQFPSHSVIEKGQTVTLRCDPISGHDNLYWYRRVMGKEIKFLLHFVKESKQDESGMPNNRFLAERTGGTYSTLKVQPAELEDSGVYFCASSPRRTNEKLFFGSGTQLSVL.

The chain has TRBV15 and TRBJ2-1; D not certain. Trimming took 0 bases from V and 9 from J, leaving 18 bases between them. The CDR3 sequence is 16 residues long. Germline CDR1 LNHNV, CDR2 YYDKDF (reference sequence). CDR3 bases: TGTGCCACCAGCAGAGATCCTAAGTCTTCCGAGAGTGAGCAGTTCTTC. It encodes CATSRDPKSSESEQFF.

The chain joins TRBV5-1 to TRBJ2-2; 12 bases line up with TRBD2. Germline CDR1 SGHRS, CDR2 YFSETQ. The CDR3 extends over 16 amino acids. The trim removed 0 bases at V and 7 bases at J, leaving 4 bases unmatched. The DNA of the CDR3 is TGCGCCAGCAGCTTGGGAACACTAGCGGGAGGCGGGGAGCTGTTTTTT. This encodes CASSLGTLAGGGELFF.

Worth noting for this clone: The sample has other DNA sequences that encode this CDR3 too. The chain uses TRBV11-2 and TRBJ2-1; maybe TRBD2 (6 bases). The germline V gene has CDR1 SGHAT and CDR2 FQNNGV. There are 16 residues in the CDR3. V gave up 5 bases and J gave up 0 bases, with 14 bases separating them. The CDR3 DNA reads TGTGCCAGCAGCCTTGGCGGGGCCAGCTCCTACAATGAGCAGTTCTTC. Translated, it gives CASSLGGASSYNEQFF.

The V gene is TRBV19, the J gene TRBJ2-3; D possibly corresponds to TRBD2 (7 bases). Trimming cost V 5 bases and J 4 bases, with 13 bases left between them. The V gene's germline CDR1 is LNHDA and CDR2 SQIVND (reference sequence). The CDR3 has 14 amino acids. The CDR3 nucleotides are TGTGCCAGTAGTGTGGGAGGGGGGGCAGATACGCAGTATTTT. This gives the protein CASSVGGGADTQYF.

The chain has TRBV6-5 and TRBJ2-7, with D perhaps matching TRBD1 (6 bases). V dropped 2 bases and J dropped 5 bases, with 13 bases sitting between them. The CDR3 totals 14 residues. Germline V CDR1 and CDR2: MNHEY, SVGAGI. DNA for the CDR3: TGTGCCAGCAGTTACGCGCTCGAGGGGGACGAGCAGTACTTC. Its protein is CASSYALEGDEQYF.

This sequence joins TRBV18 and TRBJ2-1; 8 positions match TRBD2. Losses at the gene ends were 4 bases for V and 1 base for J; bases not matched to a gene: 6. This CDR3 spans 16 amino acids. CDR1 is KGHSH, CDR2 LQKENI, per germline. The DNA of the CDR3 is TGTGCCAGCTCACTTCGGGAGGGATGGTCCTACAATGAGCAGTTCTTC. It specifies CASSLREGWSYNEQFF.

The chain uses TRBV7-6 and TRBJ2-1, with D maybe TRBD2 (6 bases). Germline V gives CDR1 SGHVS, CDR2 FNYEAQ. The CDR3 runs to 13 residues. Trimming took 6 bases from V and 9 from J, leaving 15 bases between them. The CDR3 spells CASSSGGYGEQFF. The CDR3 DNA sequence: TGTGCCAGCAGTAGCGGAGGGTATGGTGAGCAGTTCTTC. Drawing the rest from reference TRBV7-6 and TRBJ2-1, the complete variable domain is GAGVSQSPRYKVTKRGQDVALRCDPISGHVSLYWYRQALGQGPEFLTYFNYEAQQDKSGLPNDRFSAERPEGSISTLTIQRTEQRDSAMYRCASSSGGYGEQFFGPGTRLTVL.

The gene calls are TRBV10-2 and TRBJ2-7, with a tentative D call TRBD1 (6 bases). In germline, CDR1 is WSHSY, CDR2 SAAADI. The CDR3 extends over 12 amino acids. V lost 7 bases to trimming and J lost 3 bases, with 10 bases between them. The DNA of the CDR3 is TGCGCCAGCAAGACAGGCATCTACGAGCAGTACTTC. Translation gives CASKTGIYEQYF.

The chain uses TRBV5-1 and TRBJ2-7, with TRBD1 identical over 7 bases. V lost 4 bases and J lost 3; bases outside the gene matches: 10. From germline, CDR1 is SGHRS and CDR2 YFSETQ. The CDR3 has 15 amino acids. CDR3 nucleotides: TGCGCCAGCAGCAAGGGCACCGGGACAGTCTACGAGCAGTACTTC. Its translation: CASSKGTGTVYEQYF.

The chain carries TRBV21-1 and TRBJ1-1. TRBV21-1 is described as a pseudogene. This CDR3 is built from 13 residues. The CDR3 bases are TGTGCCAGCAGCAAAGCGGGGGAGACTGAAGCTTTCTTT. Translating gives CASSKAGETEAFF.

The genes are TRBV7-9 and TRBJ2-4; the match to TRBD2 covers 7 bases. Trimming cost V 1 base and J 8 bases; bases outside gene matches: 14. CDR1 and CDR2 from the germline V gene are SEHNR and FQNEAQ (reference sequence). The CDR3 sequence is 17 residues long. CDR3 sequence (DNA): TGTGCCAGCAGCTTAGTCGGCAGGGAGGGATTAATGGACATTCAGTACTTC. Encoded protein: CASSLVGREGLMDIQYF.

The chain joins TRBV15 to TRBJ2-7; 7 bases agree with TRBD1. The CDR3 length is 14 residues. The germline V gene encodes CDR1 LNHNV and CDR2 YYDKDF (reference sequence). V lost 1 base to trimming and J lost 5 bases; unmatched junction nucleotides: 5. In DNA form, the CDR3 reads TGTGCCACCAGCAGAGCAATCGACAGGGACGAGCAGTACTTC. It translates to CATSRAIDRDEQYF.

The chain has TRBV7-8 and TRBJ1-2; tentative D call: TRBD1 (5 bases). The germline V gene encodes CDR1 SGHVS and CDR2 FQNEAQ. V was trimmed by 5 bases and J by 14 bases, leaving 24 bases between them. There are 14 residues in the CDR3. This chain's CDR3 is CASSRRRDGLVFTF. The CDR3, as DNA: TGTGCCAGCAGCCGAAGACGGGACGGCCTGGTATTTACCTTC.

This clone was detected a few times. The chain uses TRBV6-4 and TRBJ2-1, with 14 bases lining up with TRBD2. CDR3 size: 15 residues. Germline V CDR1 and CDR2: MRHNA, SNTAGT. Germline trimming cut 6 bases from V and 9 bases from J; bases unmatched to any gene: 7. CDR3 nucleotide sequence: TGTGCCAGCAGCTCCGGGACTAGCGGGAGTATTGAGCAGTTCTTC. Amino acids: CASSSGTSGSIEQFF.

The V gene is TRBV28, the J gene TRBJ1-5, with TRBD1 identical over 7 bases. V lost 7 bases and J lost 5; bases outside the gene matches: 2. Germline-derived CDR1 and CDR2 are MDHEN and SYDVKM. The CDR3 is 12 residues long. The CDR3 loop is CASTQGDQPQHF. CDR3 in DNA: TGTGCCAGCACCCAGGGGGATCAGCCCCAGCATTTT. The full variable domain, its missing parts supplied by reference TRBV28 and TRBJ1-5, is DVKVTQSSRYLVKRTGEKVFLECVQDMDHENMFWYRQDPGLGLRLIYFSYDVKMKEKGDIPEGYSVSREKKERFSLILESASTNQTSMYLCASTQGDQPQHFGDGTRLSIL.

The CDR3 bases are TGTGCCAGCAGCTTAGCGGGTACAAGTAGCTCTGGGGCCAACGTCCTGACTTTC. The encoded protein is CASSLAGTSSSGANVLTF. V usage is TRBV7-9 and J usage is TRBJ2-6, with D unresolved. The CDR3 extends over 18 amino acids. Per the germline V gene, CDR1 is SEHNR and CDR2 is FQNEAQ (reference sequence). V lost 0 bases and J lost 0, with 12 bases in between.

V usage is TRBV7-2 and J usage is TRBJ1-1; TRBD1 agrees at 10 bases. Germline loops: CDR1 SGHTA, CDR2 FQGNSA. The CDR3 length is 16 residues. V lost 5 bases, J lost 4 bases, and 10 bases stayed unmatched. CDR3 sequence reads: CASSVRTGGWGTEAFF. CDR3 nucleotide sequence: TGTGCCAGCAGCGTTCGGACAGGGGGTTGGGGCACTGAAGCTTTCTTT.

Only one count was recorded for this clone. CDR3 residues: CASSAGLAGVSEQFF. In nucleotides, the CDR3 is TGTGCCAGTAGTGCGGGACTAGCGGGAGTAAGTGAGCAGTTCTTC. The rearrangement links TRBV19 to TRBJ2-1, with TRBD2 matching 14 bases. This CDR3 comprises 15 residues. V dropped 5 bases and J dropped 9; count of bases not matched to a gene: 6. Germline CDR1 LNHDA, CDR2 SQIVND (reference sequence).